Below are 23 T cell receptor beta chains sequenced from a single sample in a study of control samples from healthy donors and cancer patients. Measured with immunoSEQ multiplex PCR; TCRdb has only the in-frame clones, and not every one. The sample has approximately 69,000 clones; 89% are singletons. Sequenced: PBMCs. These receptors all come from a man aged 55 to 70 with colorectal cancer.

The rearrangement joins TRBV5-5 to TRBJ1-1; no reliable D call. Germline assignment: CDR1 SGHKS and CDR2 YYEKEE (reference sequence). V lost 1 base, J lost 1 base, and 5 bases lay in between. The CDR3 has 13 amino acids. CDR3 DNA sequence: TGTGCCAGCAGCTTGTACGCGAACACTGAAGCTTTCTTT. Encoded protein: CASSLYANTEAFF.

This chain links TRBV27 with TRBJ2-7, with 11 positions matching TRBD1. CDR3 length equals 14 residues. CDR1 is MNHEY and CDR2 is SMNVEV in the germline V gene (reference sequence). Unmatched junction bases numbered 5, after V lost 6 bases and J lost 4 bases. The CDR3 DNA reads as TGTGCCAGCAGCCGGACAGGGGGCGCGTACGAGCAGTACTTC. Amino acids: CASSRTGGAYEQYF.

The V and J genes are TRBV6-5 and TRBJ1-2, with TRBD1 matching 7 bases. V trimming: 6 bases; J trimming: 5 bases; junction bases outside the gene matches: 6. Germline V gene lookup returns CDR1 MNHEY and CDR2 SVGAGI. The CDR3 spans 13 residues. CDR3 DNA: TGTGCCAGCAGCCGCGACAGGGAGTATGGCTACACCTTC. Its protein product is CASSRDREYGYTF.

This chain joins TRBV5-1 and TRBJ1-2, with a tentative D call TRBD1 (5 bases). The CDR3 consists of 14 residues. The V and J ends lost 0 bases and 3 bases respectively, with 9 bases between them. The V gene's germline CDR1 is SGHRS and CDR2 YFSETQ. The CDR3 DNA reads TGCGCCAGCAGCTTGGCTGGGGGGGACTATGGCTACACCTTC. It translates to CASSLAGGDYGYTF. The full variable domain, with the rest looked up from reference TRBV5-1 and TRBJ1-2, is KAGVTQTPRYLIKTRGQQVTLSCSPISGHRSVSWYQQTPGQGLQFLFEYFSETQRNKGNFPGRFSGRQFSNSRSEMNVSTLELGDSALYLCASSLAGGDYGYTFGSGTRLTVV.

The chain recombines TRBV7-8 with TRBJ2-2; D is unresolved. The V end lost 0 bases, the J end lost 1 base, and 9 bases lay between the germline ends. Germline V gene sequence: CDR1 SGHVS, CDR2 FQNEAQ. This CDR3 is built from 16 residues. CDR3 loop: CASSLADTLNTGELFF. The CDR3 bases are TGTGCCAGCAGCTTAGCAGACACTCTGAACACCGGGGAGCTGTTTTTT.

This chain links TRBV7-9 with TRBJ2-1; 12 bases agree with TRBD2. Germline lookup yields CDR1 SEHNR and CDR2 FQNEAQ (reference sequence). With V trimmed by 3 bases and J by 1 base, 10 bases remained unmatched. The CDR3 spans 19 residues. The CDR3 here is CASSFPTSGGRLSYNEQFF. CDR3 sequence (DNA): TGTGCCAGCAGCTTCCCGACTAGCGGGGGCCGTTTGTCCTACAATGAGCAGTTCTTC.

This chain uses TRBV18 with TRBJ2-7, with 7 bases aligning to TRBD2. CDR3 size: 16 residues. Trimming at V came to 2 bases and at J to 4 bases, leaving 11 bases not matched to a gene. Germline assignment: CDR1 KGHSH and CDR2 LQKENI. Here the CDR3 reads CASSPALGGYTYEQYF. The CDR3 DNA sequence: TGTGCCAGCTCACCAGCCCTGGGGGGGTACACTTACGAGCAGTACTTC.

The CDR3 loop is CASSRRQGGNNSPLHF. The CDR3 DNA is TGTGCCAGCAGTCGTAGACAGGGCGGCAATAATTCACCCCTCCACTTT. This chain links TRBV11-3 with TRBJ1-6; 7 bases line up with TRBD1. The CDR3 is 16 residues long. V shed 6 bases, J shed 5 bases, and the junction held 10 bases outside the gene matches. CDR1 is SGHNT and CDR2 is YENEEA in the germline V gene.

The chain couples TRBV19 to TRBJ1-2; D unclear. The CDR3 sequence is 13 residues long. Trimming removed 3 bases from V and 4 bases from J, with 9 bases in between. Germline-derived CDR1 and CDR2 are LNHDA and SQIVND (reference sequence). For the CDR3, the DNA is TGTGCCAGTAGTATGCCCTCTGGCTATGGCTACACCTTC. Its protein product is CASSMPSGYGYTF. The complete variable domain, with remaining parts taken from reference TRBV19 and TRBJ1-2, reads DGGITQSPKYLFRKEGQNVTLSCEQNLNHDAMYWYRQDPGQGLRLIYYSQIVNDFQKGDIAEGYSVSREKKESFPLTVTSAQKNPTAFYLCASSMPSGYGYTFGSGTRLTVV.

This chain joins TRBV2 and TRBJ1-3, with 8 bases identical to TRBD1. The V gene end was trimmed by 5 bases and the J gene end by 8 bases; junction bases not matched to a gene: 14. Germline V gene data show CDR1 as SNHLY and CDR2 as FYNNEI. This CDR3 region has 16 residues. The CDR3: CASSPTSGTGGHTIYF. The CDR3 DNA sequence: TGTGCCAGCAGTCCCACCTCCGGGACAGGTGGGCACACCATATATTTT.

The chain joins TRBV7-9 to TRBJ1-2, with a tentative D call TRBD1 (6 bases). This CDR3 is 19 amino acids long. The germline CDR1 and CDR2 sequences are SEHNR and FQNEAQ (reference sequence). Trimming removed 4 bases from V and 6 bases from J, with 30 bases in between. CDR3 in amino acids: CASSSILGEQGGDKDGYTF. DNA for the CDR3: TGTGCCAGCAGCTCCATTTTGGGGGAACAGGGTGGTGATAAAGATGGCTACACCTTC.

The chain has TRBV9 and TRBJ2-5, with TRBD1 matching 8 bases. Germline V gene sequence: CDR1 SGDLS, CDR2 YYNGEE. The junction had 5 bases not matched to a gene; V was cut back by 2 bases and J by 5 bases. The CDR3 sequence is 14 residues long. The CDR3 sequence: CASSVPGGSETQYF. The CDR3 DNA reads as TGTGCCAGCAGCGTCCCAGGGGGCTCGGAGACCCAGTACTTC. The full variable domain, its missing parts supplied by reference TRBV9 and TRBJ2-5, is DSGVTQTPKHLITATGQRVTLRCSPRSGDLSVYWYQQSLDQGLQFLIQYYNGEERAKGNILERFSAQQFPDLHSELNLSSLELGDSALYFCASSVPGGSETQYFGPGTRLLVL.

The chain couples TRBV13 to TRBJ1-5, with D possibly matching TRBD1 (6 bases). Trimming removed 3 bases from V and 6 bases from J, with 18 bases in between. This CDR3 is 16 amino acids long. The V gene's germline CDR1 is PRHDT and CDR2 FYEKMQ (reference sequence). CDR3 sequence reads: CASSLPLNRAAQPQHF. CDR3 nucleotides: TGTGCCAGCAGCTTGCCCCTAAACAGGGCCGCTCAGCCCCAGCATTTT. Filled out from reference TRBV13 and TRBJ1-5, the complete variable domain reads AAGVIQSPRHLIKEKRETATLKCYPIPRHDTVYWYQQGPGQDPQFLISFYEKMQSDKGSIPDRFSAQQFSDYHSELNMSSLELGDSALYFCASSLPLNRAAQPQHFGDGTRLSIL.

This chain uses TRBV9 with TRBJ2-2; 9 nucleotides agree with TRBD1. The germline V gene has CDR1 SGDLS and CDR2 YYNGEE. Trimming at V came to 4 bases and at J to 8 bases, leaving 6 bases not matched to a gene. CDR3 length equals 14 residues. For the CDR3, the DNA is TGTGCCAGCAGCCCGGGACAGGGCGAGGGGGAGCTGTTTTTT. Its protein product is CASSPGQGEGELFF.

This clone has only one observation. The chain combines TRBV19 with TRBJ1-6; 7 nucleotides agree with TRBD1. Germline CDR1 is LNHDA and CDR2 is SQIVND (reference sequence). The CDR3 has 13 residues. V lost 6 bases to trimming and J lost 6 bases; unmatched junction nucleotides: 2. The CDR3 reads CASRGQINSPLHF. The CDR3 DNA reads TGTGCCAGTAGGGGACAGATTAATTCACCCCTCCACTTT. The variable domain in full, completed from reference TRBV19 and TRBJ1-6, reads DGGITQSPKYLFRKEGQNVTLSCEQNLNHDAMYWYRQDPGQGLRLIYYSQIVNDFQKGDIAEGYSVSREKKESFPLTVTSAQKNPTAFYLCASRGQINSPLHFGNGTRLTVT.

V usage is TRBV4-2 and J usage is TRBJ2-1; 12 nucleotides match TRBD2. This CDR3 spans 16 amino acids. Germline-derived CDR1 and CDR2 are LGHNA and YNFKEQ. With 2 bases clipped from V and 6 bases from J, the junction kept 5 bases outside the gene matches. CDR3 sequence reads: CASSQPLAGGSNEQFF. CDR3 DNA sequence: TGTGCCAGCAGCCAACCACTAGCGGGGGGATCCAATGAGCAGTTCTTC.

The J gene is TRBJ2-3, the V gene TRBV5-1; 7 bases agree with TRBD1. Germline lookup yields CDR1 SGHRS and CDR2 YFSETQ. After removal of 9 bases from V and 3 bases from J, the junction contained 10 bases not matched to a gene. This CDR3 comprises 14 residues. The CDR3 coding sequence is TGCGCCACCGCCCGGGACAGATCGACAGATACGCAGTATTTT. Amino acid sequence: CATARDRSTDTQYF.

The V and J genes are TRBV4-2 and TRBJ2-3; 7 bases are a match to TRBD2. V dropped 5 bases and J dropped 3; count of bases not matched to a gene: 14. The CDR3 loop spans 17 amino acids. CDR1 LGHNA and CDR2 YNFKEQ come from the germline V gene. The CDR3 loop is CASSFRTVGGVTDTQYF. In DNA, the CDR3 is TGTGCCAGCAGCTTCCGTACGGTGGGGGGGGTTACAGATACGCAGTATTTT.

V is TRBV3-1 (or the pseudogene TRBV3-2) and J is TRBJ2-5; TRBD2 agrees at 11 bases. Germline CDR1 is LGHDT and CDR2 is YNNKEL (reference sequence). Losses at the gene ends were 0 bases for V and 13 bases for J; bases not matched to a gene: 10. The CDR3 loop spans 15 amino acids. The CDR3 bases are TGTGCCAGCAGCCAAGATGTTACGGCTAGCGGGGGGCCGTACTTC. This encodes CASSQDVTASGGPYF.

The chain employs TRBV28 and TRBJ1-1, with TRBD1 as a possible D gene (5 bases). Trimming removed 1 base at V and 0 bases at J, with 9 bases between. This CDR3 region has 15 residues. Germline V CDR1 and CDR2: MDHEN, SYDVKM. CDR3 loop: CASSLFRRVNTEAFF. In DNA form, the CDR3 reads TGTGCCAGCAGTTTATTTCGCAGGGTGAACACTGAAGCTTTCTTT. The variable domain in full, completed from reference TRBV28 and TRBJ1-1, reads DVKVTQSSRYLVKRTGEKVFLECVQDMDHENMFWYRQDPGLGLRLIYFSYDVKMKEKGDIPEGYSVSREKKERFSLILESASTNQTSMYLCASSLFRRVNTEAFFGQGTRLTVV.

The CDR3 spells CASSNRSNSGANVLTF. The CDR3 nucleotides are TGTGCCAGCTCAAACAGGAGTAACTCTGGGGCCAACGTCCTGACTTTC. The chain recombines TRBV18 with TRBJ2-6, with D possibly being TRBD1 (5 bases). Trimming shortened V by 5 bases and J by 0 bases, and 11 bases separated the two germline ends. Germline V gives CDR1 KGHSH, CDR2 LQKENI. This CDR3 is 16 amino acids long.

The gene calls are TRBV28 and TRBJ1-1; D perhaps matches TRBD1 (6 bases). This CDR3 contains 13 residues. V lost 3 bases and J 6 bases, leaving 11 bases between the germline ends. Germline V CDR1 and CDR2: MDHEN, SYDVKM. The CDR3 here is CASSFVGAAEAFF. DNA for the CDR3: TGTGCCAGCAGTTTTGTGGGGGCGGCTGAAGCTTTCTTT.

The table lists this clone with a count of one. J is TRBJ1-1 and V is TRBV5-6; TRBD1 agrees at 8 bases. CDR1 is SGHDT and CDR2 is YYEEEE in the germline V gene. The CDR3 is made up of 16 amino acids. V dropped 0 bases and J dropped 4; count of bases not matched to a gene: 8. The CDR3 here is CASSLAWQGAATEAFF. CDR3 DNA: TGTGCCAGCAGCTTGGCCTGGCAGGGGGCGGCCACTGAAGCTTTCTTT.